The 16 T cell receptor beta chains below were found in one sample sequenced in a study of shared clonotypes between healthy human individuals. The table came from immunoSEQ multiplex PCR; TCRdb's copy has only in-frame clones and leaves some out. The sample holds roughly 2.2 million clones, more than 85% seen once. The sample consisted of naive CD4+ T cells from PBMCs. Subset specified: CD45RA+ positively selected. The receptors shown here come from a man younger than 35 in good health. Some clones in this sample may be carry-over from other donors' samples.

The chain joins TRBV29-1 to TRBJ2-3, with a tentative D call TRBD2 (5 bases). V lost 4 bases to trimming and J lost 2 bases, with 16 bases between them. This CDR3 region has 15 residues. Germline lookup yields CDR1 SQVTM and CDR2 ANQGSEA. The CDR3 region is CSVVHATGTTDTQYF. CDR3 coding DNA: TGCAGCGTTGTTCATGCGACGGGAACCACAGATACGCAGTATTTT.

V is TRBV5-1 and J is TRBJ2-1; D is perhaps TRBD2 (5 bases). The CDR3 consists of 14 residues. V was trimmed by 6 bases and J by 2 bases, leaving 12 bases between them. The V gene's germline CDR1 is SGHRS and CDR2 YFSETQ. The CDR3, as DNA: TGCGCCAGCACGCGGCTAGCCACCTACAATGAGCAGTTCTTC. It specifies CASTRLATYNEQFF.

The V and J genes are TRBV11-2 and TRBJ2-1; D uncertain. V was clipped by 5 bases and J by 1 base, with 12 bases between them. CDR1 SGHAT and CDR2 FQNNGV come from the germline V gene. This CDR3 contains 15 residues. CDR3 sequence: CASSPPLLSYNEQFF. CDR3 coding DNA: TGTGCCAGCAGCCCCCCCCTTTTATCCTACAATGAGCAGTTCTTC. The variable domain in full, completed from reference TRBV11-2 and TRBJ2-1, reads EAGVAQSPRYKIIEKRQSVAFWCNPISGHATLYWYQQILGQGPKLLIQFQNNGVVDDSQLPKDRFSAERLKGVDSTLKIQPAKLEDSAVYLCASSPPLLSYNEQFFGPGTRLTVL.

The chain recombines TRBV12-5 with TRBJ2-1, with 13 bases fitting TRBD2. Germline V gives CDR1 LGHNT, CDR2 FRNRAP. The CDR3 is 14 residues long. V was clipped by 4 bases and J by 8 bases; unmatched bases: 2. CDR3 sequence: CASGSGLAGDEQFF. The CDR3 bases are TGTGCTAGTGGTTCAGGACTAGCGGGAGATGAGCAGTTCTTC.

The chain joins TRBV10-2 to TRBJ1-3; D call uncertain. The CDR3 runs to 15 residues. Trimming removed 0 bases at V and 4 bases at J, with 10 bases between. CDR1 is WSHSY, CDR2 SAAADI, per germline. The CDR3 reads CASSESRRAGNTIYF. DNA for the CDR3: TGCGCCAGCAGTGAGTCCCGAAGGGCCGGAAACACCATATATTTT.

With regard to this clone: The sample carries other DNA sequences with the same CDR3. The chain recombines TRBV5-1 with TRBJ2-2; D possibly uses TRBD1 or TRBD2 (5 bases each). The V end was cut by 0 bases, the J end by 1 base, with 7 bases between. Germline V lookup: CDR1 SGHRS, CDR2 YFSETQ. The CDR3 length is 15 residues. The chain's CDR3 is CASSLDGGNTGELFF. The CDR3 DNA reads as TGCGCCAGCAGCTTGGATGGGGGGAACACCGGGGAGCTGTTTTTT. Complete variable domain (other parts from reference TRBV5-1 and TRBJ2-2): KAGVTQTPRYLIKTRGQQVTLSCSPISGHRSVSWYQQTPGQGLQFLFEYFSETQRNKGNFPGRFSGRQFSNSRSEMNVSTLELGDSALYLCASSLDGGNTGELFFGEGSRLTVL.

Only one count was recorded for this clone. V and J are TRBV7-3 and TRBJ2-1; tentatively, D is TRBD1 (6 bases). The CDR3 is made up of 16 amino acids. V was trimmed by 2 bases and J by 7 bases, leaving 18 bases between them. Germline CDR1 SGHTA, CDR2 FQGTGA. The CDR3 DNA reads TGTGCCAGCAGCTTACTGGGGGCTGAAGGGAAAAATGAGCAGTTCTTC. This translates into CASSLLGAEGKNEQFF.

This clone was detected once. The chain combines TRBV29-1 with TRBJ2-3; TRBD1 or TRBD2 may be the D gene (6 bases each). There are 13 residues in the CDR3. Germline V gene sequence: CDR1 SQVTM, CDR2 ANQGSEA. V gave up 7 bases and J gave up 4 bases, with 15 bases separating them. CDR3 nucleotides: TGCAGCGCCCGAGAGGGGGGACCAGATACGCAGTATTTT. Amino acid sequence: CSAREGGPDTQYF.

This rearrangement joins TRBV5-1 to TRBJ2-7; D is possibly TRBD1 (6 bases). Between the trimmed V and J ends, which lost 0 bases and 2 bases, there was a span of 12 bases. Germline assignment: CDR1 SGHRS and CDR2 YFSETQ. The CDR3 has 15 residues. CDR3 coding DNA: TGCGCCAGCAGCTTGGAGGGGACACTAACCTACGAGCAGTACTTC. Its protein product is CASSLEGTLTYEQYF.

About this clone: Other nucleotide sequences from this sample produce the same CDR3. This sequence joins TRBV5-1 and TRBJ1-1, with D perhaps TRBD1 (5 bases). The CDR3 length is 15 residues. V dropped 0 bases and J dropped 2 bases, with 11 bases sitting between them. The germline V gene encodes CDR1 SGHRS and CDR2 YFSETQ. CDR3 amino acids: CASSLGGLSNTEAFF. CDR3 in DNA: TGCGCCAGCAGCTTGGGGGGACTCTCAAACACTGAAGCTTTCTTT.

This chain connects TRBV10-3 to TRBJ2-3; 8 nucleotides agree with TRBD1. The CDR3 contains 15 residues. The trim removed 2 bases at V and 3 bases at J, leaving 4 bases unmatched. The germline CDR1 and CDR2 sequences are ENHRY and SYGVKD. The CDR3 is CAISEGQGTTDTQYF. The CDR3 DNA sequence: TGTGCCATCAGTGAGGGACAGGGAACAACAGATACGCAGTATTTT.

The CDR3 nucleotides read TGTGCCAGCAGCTTGGAGGGCGTCGTACACGAGCAGTACTTC. Amino acids: CASSLEGVVHEQYF. The rearrangement joins TRBV5-5 to TRBJ2-7; D is unresolved. The CDR3 runs 14 residues. Germline V gene sequence: CDR1 SGHKS, CDR2 YYEKEE (reference sequence). V shed 0 bases and J shed 5 bases, with 12 bases lying between them.

J is TRBJ2-1 and V is TRBV4-1, with 7 bases identical to TRBD2. Germline V gene lookup returns CDR1 MGHRA and CDR2 YSYEKL. The junction had 10 bases not matched to a gene; V was cut back by 4 bases and J by 4 bases. CDR3 length: 16 residues. CDR3 in amino acids: CASSPKTSRLYNEQFF. Here the CDR3 DNA reads TGCGCCAGCAGCCCTAAGACTAGCAGGTTGTACAATGAGCAGTTCTTC.

Remarks on this clone: The sample contains more than one DNA sequence encoding this CDR3. This chain uses TRBV28 with TRBJ2-3; D unclear. V was trimmed by 3 bases and J by 0 bases, leaving 4 bases between them. Germline assignment: CDR1 MDHEN and CDR2 SYDVKM. This CDR3 contains 13 residues. The CDR3 region has the DNA TGTGCCAGCAGTTTGCGTAGCACAGATACGCAGTATTTT. Its translation is CASSLRSTDTQYF.

The chain has TRBV2 and TRBJ2-7; D is unresolved. CDR1 is SNHLY and CDR2 is FYNNEI in the germline V gene. The ends were cut back, 7 bases at V and 0 bases at J, with 10 bases in the middle. There are 13 residues in the CDR3. In nucleotides, the CDR3 is TGTGCCAGCAAAAGACGGAGCTCCTACGAGCAGTACTTC. The encoded protein is CASKRRSSYEQYF.

The V call is TRBV6-1, the J call TRBJ2-1; 7 nucleotides line up with TRBD2. V shed 0 bases and J 0 bases; nucleotides not matched to a gene: 5. The CDR3 length is 17 residues. Germline CDR1 reads MNHNS; CDR2 reads SASEGT. The CDR3 reads CASSEAAGGSSYNEQFF. The CDR3 DNA reads TGTGCCAGCAGTGAAGCGGCTGGCGGGAGCTCCTACAATGAGCAGTTCTTC.